This passage covers 27 T cell receptor beta chains from one sample sequenced in a study of shared clonotypes between healthy human individuals. Profiling relied on immunoSEQ multiplex PCR, and the TCRdb table lists in-frame clones only, not all of them. The sample includes around 1.1 million clones, about 80% of them seen just once. The sequenced sample was memory CD4+ T cells from PBMCs. Noted subset: CD45RA-negative fraction. These receptors all stem from a man aged 18 to 29 in good health. Some clones in this sample may be carry-over from other donors' samples.

This rearrangement joins TRBV28 to TRBJ1-4, with D possibly TRBD1 on 5 matching bases. Trimming pared 6 bases from V and 4 bases from J, leaving 15 bases between. The CDR3 sequence is 15 residues long. Germline V gives CDR1 MDHEN, CDR2 SYDVKM. Written as DNA, the CDR3 is TGTGCCAGCAGGTCACAGACAGTGGGTAATGAAAAACTGTTTTTT. It is translated as CASRSQTVGNEKLFF.

This rearrangement joins TRBV7-9 to TRBJ2-7; the match to TRBD1 covers 9 bases. Trimming cost V 8 bases and J 6 bases; bases outside gene matches: 14. Per germline, CDR1 SEHNR and CDR2 FQNEAQ (reference sequence). The CDR3 is 15 residues long. In DNA form, the CDR3 reads TGTGCCAGCTCGGAGGGGACAGGGTTATGGAGCGAGCAGTACTTC. It specifies CASSEGTGLWSEQYF.

This clone was seen only a few times. In DNA, the CDR3 is TGTGCCAGCAGCGGAGGCTTAGGTGGCTACACCTTC. It is translated as CASSGGLGGYTF. The chain combines TRBV28 with TRBJ1-2; the D is unclear. The germline gives CDR1 MDHEN, CDR2 SYDVKM. The CDR3 has 12 residues. Trimming took 6 bases from V and 7 from J, leaving 12 bases between them.

The chain joins TRBV4-1 to TRBJ2-2; 11 bases fit TRBD2. Germline CDR1 reads MGHRA; CDR2 reads YSYEKL. The ends lost 3 bases at V and 6 bases at J; junction bases unmatched: 6. CDR3 length: 16 residues. CDR3 sequence (DNA): TGCGCCAGCAGCCACCCTAGCGGGAGGTTTCCCGGGGAGCTGTTTTTT. It is translated as CASSHPSGRFPGELFF.

The chain couples TRBV4-1 to TRBJ2-5; D is perhaps TRBD2 (5 bases). Trimming shortened V by 0 bases and J by 4 bases, and 9 bases separated the two germline ends. CDR3 length: 14 residues. Germline CDR1 MGHRA, CDR2 YSYEKL. The chain's CDR3 is CASSQEPAAETQYF. As DNA, the CDR3 is TGCGCCAGCAGCCAAGAACCAGCGGCAGAGACCCAGTACTTC.

The chain joins TRBV29-1 to TRBJ2-5; TRBD2 matches 7 bases. This CDR3 contains 17 residues. Germline CDR1 and CDR2: SQVTM and ANQGSEA. V trimming: 3 bases; J trimming: 5 bases; junction bases outside the gene matches: 18. The CDR3 DNA reads TGCAGCGTTGATCTATCGTCTAGCGGAAACTTTTGGGAGACCCAGTACTTC. It codes for CSVDLSSSGNFWETQYF.

The chain joins TRBV30 to TRBJ2-6; no clear D. CDR1 GTSNPN and CDR2 SVGIG come from the germline V gene (reference sequence). V dropped 4 bases and J dropped 1 base, with 2 bases sitting between them. The CDR3 runs to 12 residues. CDR3 DNA sequence: TGTGCCTGGACTTCTGGGGCCAACGTCCTGACTTTC. Amino acid sequence: CAWTSGANVLTF.

The chain employs TRBV5-4 and TRBJ2-7; D is ambiguous. This CDR3 has 14 amino acids. CDR1 is SGHNT, CDR2 YYREEE, per germline (reference sequence). With 0 bases removed from V and 0 bases from J, the gap between germline ends came to 7 bases. This chain's CDR3 is CASSLGPTSYEQYF. The CDR3 DNA follows: TGTGCCAGCAGCTTGGGTCCGACCTCCTACGAGCAGTACTTC. The entire variable domain, with the rest obtained from reference TRBV5-4 and TRBJ2-7, is as follows: ETGVTQSPTHLIKTRGQQVTLRCSSQSGHNTVSWYQQALGQGPQFIFQYYREEENGRGNFPPRFSGLQFPNYSSELNVNALELDDSALYLCASSLGPTSYEQYFGPGTRLTVT.

Comments on this clone: The sample carries other DNA sequences with the same CDR3. This sequence joins TRBV11-2 and TRBJ1-1, with D hard to call. Germline V gene lookup returns CDR1 SGHAT and CDR2 FQNNGV. Trimming took off 0 bases at V and 6 bases at J, with 5 bases between the two ends. This CDR3 comprises 12 residues. The CDR3 sequence is CASSLDRAEAFF. Written as DNA, the CDR3 is TGTGCCAGCAGCTTAGATCGCGCTGAAGCTTTCTTT.

V gene TRBV7-9 combines with J gene TRBJ2-1; possibly TRBD2 for D (5 bases). This CDR3 has 12 amino acids. Trimming removed 2 bases at V and 15 bases at J, with 14 bases between. Germline CDR1 SEHNR, CDR2 FQNEAQ (reference sequence). The CDR3 loop is CASSLTPAAPFF. In nucleotides, the CDR3 is TGTGCCAGCAGCTTAACCCCAGCGGCCCCGTTCTTC.

This clone was seen a single time. The same CDR3 can be traced to other DNA sequences in this sample. The chain uses TRBV2 and TRBJ2-3; D is ambiguous. The CDR3 extends over 11 amino acids. The germline gives CDR1 SNHLY, CDR2 FYNNEI. V was pared by 4 bases and J by 6 bases, with 5 bases between. CDR3 nucleotide sequence: TGTGCCAGCAGTGTGACGGATACGCAGTATTTT. Protein sequence: CASSVTDTQYF.

This chain connects TRBV14 to TRBJ1-2, with 7 positions matching TRBD1. The CDR3 has 15 residues. The germline CDR1 and CDR2 sequences are SGHDN and FVKESK. Unmatched junction bases numbered 8, after V lost 1 base and J lost 6 bases. The CDR3 sequence is CASSQVRTGTDGYTF. The CDR3 bases are TGTGCCAGCAGCCAAGTTCGGACAGGCACGGATGGCTACACCTTC.

V usage is TRBV7-2 and J usage is TRBJ2-5; 7 nucleotides line up with TRBD1. The junction had 7 bases not matched to a gene; V was cut back by 5 bases and J by 7 bases. CDR3 size: 13 residues. Looked up from germline, CDR1 is SGHTA and CDR2 is FQGNSA. CDR3 nucleotide sequence: TGTGCCAGCAGCGACAGGGTTAGGGGGACCCAGTACTTC. This encodes CASSDRVRGTQYF.

The gene calls are TRBV30 and TRBJ1-6; D is uncertain. Trimming cost V 1 base and J 14 bases, with 12 bases left between them. The CDR3 totals 12 residues. Germline loops: CDR1 GTSNPN, CDR2 SVGIG (reference sequence). CDR3 sequence reads: CAWSAPIRALHF. DNA of the CDR3: TGTGCCTGGAGTGCTCCCATACGGGCCCTCCACTTT.

This clone has just a few counts. The chain uses TRBV9 and TRBJ1-2, with a tentative D call TRBD1 (6 bases). Germline assignment: CDR1 SGDLS and CDR2 YYNGEE. Trimming left V 0 bases short and J 8 bases short, with 23 bases between. CDR3 length: 17 residues. CDR3 in amino acids: CASSVGLRSQGLDGYTF. The CDR3 nucleotides are TGTGCCAGCAGCGTAGGTCTGAGATCACAGGGATTGGACGGCTACACCTTC.

By frequency in the sample, this clone is medium-sized. Other DNA sequences within the sample encode an identical CDR3. The J gene is TRBJ2-1, the V gene TRBV30; 10 bases map to TRBD2. CDR3 length: 14 residues. Germline values: CDR1 GTSNPN, CDR2 SVGIG (reference sequence). V trimming: 2 bases; J trimming: 10 bases; junction bases outside the gene matches: 8. The CDR3 is CAWSTGLATGEQFF. The CDR3 nucleotides are TGTGCCTGGAGTACGGGACTAGCGACGGGGGAGCAGTTCTTC.

The rearrangement uses TRBV6-6 and TRBJ1-2; TRBD1 aligns across 9 bases. This CDR3 has 15 amino acids. Germline-derived CDR1 and CDR2 are MNHNY and SVGAGI (reference sequence). V dropped 2 bases and J dropped 8; count of bases not matched to a gene: 9. The CDR3, as DNA: TGTGCCAGCAGTTACCCGGGACAGGGCTTTTACGGCTACACCTTC. Its translation: CASSYPGQGFYGYTF.

The V gene is TRBV7-9, the J gene TRBJ2-3; 8 bases fit TRBD2. The germline V gene has CDR1 SEHNR and CDR2 FQNEAQ (reference sequence). V lost 4 bases, J lost 4 bases, and 4 bases stayed unmatched. The CDR3 has 14 amino acids. CDR3 DNA: TGTGCCAGCAGCTCCGGGACTAGGGCAGATACGCAGTATTTT. Protein sequence: CASSSGTRADTQYF.

On this clone itself: This probably arose from a read error, given a far larger clone one base away. This specimen includes other DNA sequences encoding the same CDR3. This chain joins TRBV5-4 and TRBJ1-1; no definite D call. Trimming stripped 0 bases from V and 1 base from J, with 7 bases between. The CDR3 length is 14 residues. Germline V lookup: CDR1 SGHNT, CDR2 YYREEE (reference sequence). CDR3 residues: CASSLAGRNTEAFF. CDR3 sequence (DNA): TGTGCCAGCAGCTTGGCCGGGCGGAACACTGAAGCTTTCTTT.

The rearrangement links TRBV18 to TRBJ1-3; 7 bases are a match to TRBD1. The trim removed 0 bases at V and 1 base at J, leaving 12 bases unmatched. Germline V gives CDR1 KGHSH, CDR2 LQKENI. There are 19 residues in the CDR3. The CDR3 sequence is CASSPPGTGQLISGNTIYF. Here the CDR3 DNA reads TGTGCCAGCTCACCACCGGGAACGGGACAGCTTATTTCTGGAAACACCATATATTTT.

This rearrangement joins TRBV5-1 to TRBJ2-2; 7 bases agree with TRBD2. The length of the CDR3 is 14 residues. Germline V gene lookup returns CDR1 SGHRS and CDR2 YFSETQ. The V gene end was trimmed by 0 bases and the J gene end by 11 bases; junction bases not matched to a gene: 7. The CDR3 sequence: CASSLVTGEGELFF. Here the CDR3 DNA reads TGCGCCAGCAGCTTGGTAACCGGGGAGGGCGAGCTGTTTTTT.

The chain employs TRBV5-1 and TRBJ2-1, with unresolved D. This CDR3 is 16 amino acids long. Germline V gives CDR1 SGHRS, CDR2 YFSETQ. Trimming removed 4 bases at V and 1 base at J, with 15 bases between. CDR3 DNA sequence: TGCGCCAGCAGCAAGACCAGCTTAATATCCTACAATGAGCAGTTCTTC. As protein: CASSKTSLISYNEQFF.

The gene calls are TRBV6-5 and TRBJ2-6; weak D call: TRBD1 (5 bases). CDR3 size: 15 residues. Germline CDR1 is MNHEY and CDR2 is SVGAGI. Trimming left V 3 bases short and J 0 bases short, with 6 bases between. CDR3 sequence reads: CASSYRGSGANVLTF. In DNA, the CDR3 is TGTGCCAGCAGTTATAGGGGCTCTGGGGCCAACGTCCTGACTTTC.

This clone is a singleton in its sample. The chain combines TRBV5-1 with TRBJ2-3; D is unresolved. This CDR3 has 13 residues. Trimming left V 0 bases short and J 6 bases short, with 8 bases between. Germline V gene lookup returns CDR1 SGHRS and CDR2 YFSETQ. In nucleotides, the CDR3 is TGCGCCAGCAGCTTGGCTGGGCAGGATACGCAGTATTTT. As protein: CASSLAGQDTQYF.

This clone has only one observation. The sample carries other DNA sequences with the same CDR3. The J gene is TRBJ2-6, the V gene TRBV18; no reliable D call. V lost 1 base, J lost 2 bases, and 6 bases lay in between. The CDR3 length is 15 residues. CDR1 is KGHSH and CDR2 is LQKENI in the germline V gene. DNA of the CDR3: TGTGCCAGCTCACCACAGGGAACTGGGGCCAACGTCCTGACTTTC. The encoded protein is CASSPQGTGANVLTF.

This clone has at least ten counts. Other DNA variants within this sample encode the same CDR3. V and J are TRBV5-4 and TRBJ1-1; D gene uncertain. CDR1 and CDR2 (germline): SGHNT, YYREEE (reference sequence). V lost 4 bases, J lost 8 bases, and 18 bases lay in between. The CDR3 is made up of 14 amino acids. The CDR3 DNA reads as TGTGCCAGCAGCCCGGAGGTTGTGCGGTCGGAAGCTTTCTTT. It codes for CASSPEVVRSEAFF.

On this clone: Additional DNA sequences in this sample encode the identical CDR3. The V gene is TRBV9, the J gene TRBJ2-1, with D uncertain. The CDR3 loop spans 14 amino acids. V lost 2 bases and J lost 0, with 6 bases in between. The germline V gene has CDR1 SGDLS and CDR2 YYNGEE. The CDR3 region has the DNA TGTGCCAGCAGCGTCCGAGGCTCCTACAATGAGCAGTTCTTC. Its protein product is CASSVRGSYNEQFF.